This TCR beta chain was sequenced during a study of blood T cell repertoires in COVID-19. Grouping used clinical history reported by participants in a survey and questionnaire. This clone was counted between two and nine times. The V end lost 5 bases, the J end lost 4 bases, and 14 bases lay between the germline ends. The CDR3 has 14 amino acids. Germline V gives CDR1 PRHDT, CDR2 FYEKMQ (reference sequence). The protocol was immunoSEQ multiplex PCR, while the TCRdb copy is restricted to in-frame clones and leaves out a portion. The data contain more than 300,000 clones, 70% to 90% of them singletons. The chain joins TRBV13 to TRBJ1-1, with TRBD1 as a possible D gene (5 bases). The sequenced sample was PBMCs or T cells enriched from blood (not recorded which). The receptor comes from a man aged 25 to 40 who had recovered from COVID-19. As DNA, the CDR3 is TGTGCCAGCAGCCAGGGCGGGGGACGCACTGAAGCTTTCTTT. Translated, it gives CASSQGGGRTEAFF.